The 14 T cell receptor beta chains below all came from one sample that was sequenced in a study of post-analysis software for immune sequencing data. Study observations and caveats: Included in a set of roughly five TRBV segments more frequent in patients than controls were TRBV5-6, TRBV5-1 and TRBV20-1.

Built from TCR beta cDNA, the libraries had unique molecular identifiers in them. TCRdb passed the PCR reads through MiXCR, listing each CDR3 protein once. Of some 700,000 distinct CDR3 sequences in the sample, over 45% were seen once. The antigens of these receptors remain unknown. The sample was blood. Receptors originate from a girl aged 2-10 years with multiple sclerosis.

A single count supports this clonotype. This chain links TRBV29-1 with TRBJ2-1; 7 bases align to TRBD2. The V gene's germline CDR1 is SQVTM and CDR2 ANQGSEA. The junction had 3 bases not matched to a gene; V was cut back by 2 bases and J by 2 bases. This CDR3 has 14 amino acids. CDR3 sequence (DNA): TGCAGCGTTGAAAGCGGGGTTACCTACAATGAGCAGTTCTTC. Its translation is CSVESGVTYNEQFF.

V is TRBV7-2 and J is TRBJ2-1, with 13 bases fitting TRBD2. This CDR3 has 16 residues. V dropped 6 bases and J dropped 7; count of bases not matched to a gene: 9. Germline loops: CDR1 SGHTA, CDR2 FQGNSA. In DNA, the CDR3 is TGTGCCAGCAGTCGAGATGGACTAGCGGGAGAGAATGAGCAGTTCTTC. Its protein product is CASSRDGLAGENEQFF. Full variable domain (missing parts from reference TRBV7-2 and TRBJ2-1): GAGVSQSPSNKVTEKGKDVELRCDPISGHTALYWYRQSLGQGLEFLIYFQGNSAPDKSGLPSDRFSAERTGGSVSTLTIQRTQQEDSAVYLCASSRDGLAGENEQFFGPGTRLTVL.

For this clonotype: The junction departs from the called germline gene at one end, perhaps through a read error. This chain connects TRBV10-3 to TRBJ2-1; no clear D gene. Looked up from germline, CDR1 is ENHRY and CDR2 is SYGVKD. This CDR3 contains 13 residues. The CDR3 sequence: CAISESASNEQFF. The CDR3 DNA sequence: TGTGCCATCAGCGAGTCTGCTAGCAATGAGCAGTTCTTC.

The chain couples TRBV7-2 to TRBJ1-1; D not resolved. The V gene lost 2 bases and the J gene lost 1 base, with 5 bases spanning the gap. The germline V gene encodes CDR1 SGHTA and CDR2 FQGNSA. There are 13 residues in the CDR3. Here the CDR3 DNA reads TGTGCCAGCAGCTTATACAGGAACACTGAAGCTTTCTTT. Its translation: CASSLYRNTEAFF.

This sequence joins TRBV3-1 and TRBJ2-1, with 9 bases that match TRBD2. Per the germline V gene, CDR1 is LGHDT and CDR2 is YNNKEL (reference sequence). Trimming cost V 2 bases and J 6 bases; bases outside gene matches: 5. The CDR3 length is 15 residues. Here the CDR3 DNA reads TGTGCCAGCAGCCAAACCGGGACTAGCCGCAATGAGCAGTTCTTC. Translation: CASSQTGTSRNEQFF.

The table lists this clonotype with a count of one. The rearrangement uses TRBV7-9 and TRBJ2-5; 9 bases map to TRBD2. The germline gives CDR1 SEHNR, CDR2 FQNEAQ (reference sequence). The V gene end was trimmed by 4 bases and the J gene end by 2 bases; junction bases not matched to a gene: 5. CDR3 size: 15 residues. The DNA for the CDR3 is TGTGCCAGCAGCTCGAGCGGGGGGCGTCAAGAGACCCAGTACTTC. Its translation: CASSSSGGRQETQYF.

This clonotype appeared a few times. CDR3 in amino acids: CASSPYQTGEETQYF. The CDR3 DNA follows: TGTGCCAGCAGTCCATACCAAACAGGGGAAGAGACCCAGTACTTC. The V and J genes are TRBV6-6 and TRBJ2-5; 7 nucleotides agree with TRBD1. V trimming: 5 bases; J trimming: 3 bases; junction bases outside the gene matches: 9. Germline V gives CDR1 MNHNY, CDR2 SVGAGI (reference sequence). This CDR3 has 15 residues.

The rearrangement joins TRBV7-9 to TRBJ2-7; 8 bases align to TRBD1. Trimming at V came to 6 bases and at J to 2 bases, leaving 6 bases not matched to a gene. Germline values: CDR1 SEHNR, CDR2 FQNEAQ (reference sequence). This CDR3 is built from 14 residues. The CDR3 DNA reads TGTGCCAGCAGTGGGACACAGGGGGCCTACGAGCAGTACTTC. It yields the protein CASSGTQGAYEQYF.

The chain carries TRBV24-1 and TRBJ2-1, with D possibly matching TRBD1 (6 bases). The V gene lost 4 bases and the J gene lost 5 bases, with 17 bases spanning the gap. Germline V gives CDR1 KGHDR, CDR2 SFDVKD. The CDR3 has 16 residues. The CDR3: CATSEVTGVGHNEQFF. The CDR3 coding sequence is TGTGCCACCAGTGAAGTGACAGGAGTTGGACACAATGAGCAGTTCTTC.

The chain has TRBV2 and TRBJ1-2, with D unclear. CDR1 and CDR2 from the germline V gene are SNHLY and FYNNEI. The CDR3 is 13 amino acids. V lost 4 bases and J 8 bases, leaving 14 bases between the germline ends. The CDR3 coding sequence is TGTGCCAGCAGTGCGGGCCCGCGGCGGGGCTACACCTTC. It yields the protein CASSAGPRRGYTF. Variable domain in full (rest from reference TRBV2 and TRBJ1-2): EPEVTQTPSHQVTQMGQEVILRCVPISNHLYFYWYRQILGQKVEFLVSFYNNEISEKSEIFDDQFSVERPDGSNFTLKIRSTKLEDSAMYFCASSAGPRRGYTFGSGTRLTVV.

Only a few counts were recorded for this clonotype. This sequence joins TRBV7-3 and TRBJ2-7; 7 bases are shared with TRBD2. In germline, CDR1 is SGHTA, CDR2 FQGTGA. The CDR3 is made up of 17 amino acids. V shed 6 bases, J shed 3 bases, and the junction held 17 bases outside the gene matches. DNA of the CDR3: TGTGCCAGCAGACTGACTAGCCGAGGCCCCACCCACTACGAGCAGTACTTC. Translated, it gives CASRLTSRGPTHYEQYF. Variable domain in full (rest from reference TRBV7-3 and TRBJ2-7): GAGVSQTPSNKVTEKGKYVELRCDPISGHTALYWYRQSLGQGPEFLIYFQGTGAADDSGLPNDRFFAVRPEGSVSTLKIQRTERGDSAVYLCASRLTSRGPTHYEQYFGPGTRLTVT.

V gene TRBV7-3 combines with J gene TRBJ2-1; possibly TRBD2 for D (5 bases). Trimming shortened V by 4 bases and J by 5 bases, and 21 bases separated the two germline ends. Germline values: CDR1 SGHTA, CDR2 FQGTGA. CDR3 length equals 17 residues. The CDR3 is CASSSDYNRGPDNEQFF. The CDR3 DNA follows: TGTGCCAGCAGCTCCGACTATAACAGAGGCCCAGACAATGAGCAGTTCTTC. Looking up the rest from reference TRBV7-3 and TRBJ2-1 gives the full variable domain: GAGVSQTPSNKVTEKGKYVELRCDPISGHTALYWYRQSLGQGPEFLIYFQGTGAADDSGLPNDRFFAVRPEGSVSTLKIQRTERGDSAVYLCASSSDYNRGPDNEQFFGPGTRLTVL.

A remark on this clonotype: One junction end disagrees with the germline gene, perhaps due to a read error. The chain has TRBV5-1 and TRBJ1-1; no reliable D call. Germline V lookup: CDR1 SGHRS, CDR2 YFSETQ. The CDR3 has 12 residues. The CDR3 here is CASSFSSTEAFF. The CDR3, as DNA: TGTGCCAGCAGCTTCAGCAGTACTGAAGCTTTCTTT.

This clonotype was picked up a small number of times. The chain joins TRBV10-2 to TRBJ2-3; TRBD2 might be the D (5 bases). V shed 10 bases and J shed 3 bases, with 17 bases lying between them. The germline V gene has CDR1 WSHSY and CDR2 SAAADI. The CDR3 length is 14 residues. CDR3: CATINILGTDTQYF. The DNA of the CDR3 is TGCGCCACCATTAATATACTAGGAACAGATACGCAGTATTTT.